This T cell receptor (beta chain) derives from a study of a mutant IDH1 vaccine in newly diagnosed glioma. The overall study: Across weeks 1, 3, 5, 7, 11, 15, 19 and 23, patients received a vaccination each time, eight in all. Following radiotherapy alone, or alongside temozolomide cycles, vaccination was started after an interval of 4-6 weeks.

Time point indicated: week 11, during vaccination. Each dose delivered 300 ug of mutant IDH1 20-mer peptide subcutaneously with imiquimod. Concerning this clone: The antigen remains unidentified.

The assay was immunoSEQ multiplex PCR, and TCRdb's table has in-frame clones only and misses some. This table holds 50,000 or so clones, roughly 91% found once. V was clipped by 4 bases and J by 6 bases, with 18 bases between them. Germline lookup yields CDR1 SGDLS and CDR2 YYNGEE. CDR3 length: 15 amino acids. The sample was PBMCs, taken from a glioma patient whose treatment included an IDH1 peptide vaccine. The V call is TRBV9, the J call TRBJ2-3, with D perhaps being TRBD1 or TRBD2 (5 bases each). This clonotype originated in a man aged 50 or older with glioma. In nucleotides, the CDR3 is TGTGCCAGCAGCCAGCGGACGGGAAACAGGGATACGCAGTATTTT. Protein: CASSQRTGNRDTQYF.